This T cell receptor (beta chain) was retrieved from a study of blood T cell repertoires in COVID-19. On the study more broadly: Acute-phase and convalescent COVID-19 samples originated in the United States, Italy and Spain. The analysed material was cDNA or gDNA that came from T cells, B-cell-depleted T cells, or PBMCs.

V was clipped by 0 bases and J by 9 bases; unmatched bases: 6. CDR3 length: 16 residues. Germline V gives CDR1 MNHEY, CDR2 SVGAGI. In the original workflow: Using reference gene primer amplification, nucleated cell counts were estimated. Assay: immunoSEQ multiplex PCR; the TCRdb copy retains only in-frame clones and omits some. The V and J calls and clone size come from that table; D and trimming were worked out from the DNA. The repertoire includes 210,000 or so clones, around 87% of them detected once, and 0.62% sits in the top ten. This clonotype was obtained from a man aged 45-65 years with acute or convalescent COVID-19. Source material: peripheral blood. The chain couples TRBV6-5 to TRBJ1-6; the match to TRBD1 covers 9 bases. This CDR3 is CASSYSSGQGPSPLHF. In DNA, the CDR3 is TGTGCCAGCAGTTACTCGAGCGGACAGGGGCCTTCACCCCTCCACTTT.